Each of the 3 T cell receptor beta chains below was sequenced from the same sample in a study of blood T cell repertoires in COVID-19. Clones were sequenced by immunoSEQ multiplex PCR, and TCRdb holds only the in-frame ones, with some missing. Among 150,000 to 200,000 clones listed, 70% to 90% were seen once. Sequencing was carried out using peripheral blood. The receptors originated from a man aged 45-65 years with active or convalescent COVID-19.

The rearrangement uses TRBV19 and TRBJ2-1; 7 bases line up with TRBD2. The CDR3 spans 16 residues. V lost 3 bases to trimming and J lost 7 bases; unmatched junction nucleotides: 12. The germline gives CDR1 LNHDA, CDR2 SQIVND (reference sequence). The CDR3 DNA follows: TGTGCCAGTAGTATGGTACATGGCGGGGGAAAGAATGAGCAGTTCTTC. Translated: CASSMVHGGGKNEQFF.

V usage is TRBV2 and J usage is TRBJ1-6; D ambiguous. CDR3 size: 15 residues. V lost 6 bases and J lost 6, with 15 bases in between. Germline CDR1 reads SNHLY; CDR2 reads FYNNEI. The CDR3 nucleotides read TGTGCCAGCAGCCAAGCGGGCGGGTCTAATTCACCCCTCCACTTT. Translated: CASSQAGGSNSPLHF.

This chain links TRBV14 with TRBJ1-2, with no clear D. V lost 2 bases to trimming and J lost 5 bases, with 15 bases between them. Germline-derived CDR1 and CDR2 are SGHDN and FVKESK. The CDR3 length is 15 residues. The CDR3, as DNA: TGTGCCAGCAGCCAATTGCGGGGTGCAAAGTATGGCTACACCTTC. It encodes CASSQLRGAKYGYTF.